This TCR beta chain stems from a study of T cell changes during pregnancy in multiple sclerosis. Clones were sequenced by immunoSEQ multiplex PCR, and TCRdb holds only the in-frame ones, with some missing. The data show about 50,000 clones, around nine tenths seen once. V lost 5 bases to trimming and J lost 3 bases; unmatched junction nucleotides: 10. This CDR3 has 16 residues. Per the germline V gene, CDR1 is LNHDA and CDR2 is SQIVND (reference sequence). The TCR sequence derives from a female donor with multiple sclerosis, enrolled in a pregnancy study. The V and J genes are TRBV19 and TRBJ1-5, with TRBD1 matching over 7 bases. Material: CD4+ T cells from peripheral blood mononuclear cells, obtained after pregnancy. The CDR3 nucleotides read TGTGCCAGTAGTTTTATGCACAGGGGTTTCAATCAGCCCCAGCATTTT. Encoded protein: CASSFMHRGFNQPQHF.